This T cell receptor (beta chain) derives from a study of coeliac disease. This clone has just one count. The antigen is unknown. Study results and caveats: Only 1 of 6 controls, but about 45% of the 18 coeliac samples, showed published gliadin-specific TRB sequences. Few TRB amino acid sequences were shared between samples; most were unique.

Produced via immunoSEQ multiplex PCR; TCRdb's table is partial and in-frame only. The data show about 4,000 clones, less than 70% seen once. Sequenced input: lymphocytes from the gut lamina propria. This receptor was obtained from a man between 65 and 85 years old without celiac disease.

In DNA, the CDR3 is TGTGCCAGCTCCCCCCCCCTCTTCTTTGGGGGGGATAGGAACTATGGCTACACCTTC. This translates into CASSPPLFFGGDRNYGYTF. The gene calls are TRBV18 and TRBJ1-2, with a possible D match to TRBD1 (5 bases). V lost 6 bases and J lost 2, with 28 bases in between. The CDR3 contains 19 residues. Germline V lookup: CDR1 KGHSH, CDR2 LQKENI.